Listed here are 10 T cell receptor beta chains from one sample, sequenced in a study of T-cell memory formation after mild COVID-19. One entry per CDR3 protein, called by TCRdb with MiXCR from the 5' RACE reads. The table lists about 140,000 distinct CDR3 sequences, more than 12% of them singletons. What was sequenced was PBMCs or a T cell subset sorted from them (not recorded which). The origin of the receptors is an adult woman who had mild COVID-19 (a few samples of this study predate the infection). Cell type and time point are not known.

The chain recombines TRBV7-2 with TRBJ1-5; 7 nucleotides align to TRBD1. With V trimmed by 2 bases and J by 4 bases, 8 bases remained unmatched. The germline V gene has CDR1 SGHTA and CDR2 FQGNSA. The CDR3 is 16 residues long. CDR3 in DNA: TGTGCCAGCAGCTTACAACTACTCAGGGGGAATCAGCCCCAGCATTTT. Amino acids: CASSLQLLRGNQPQHF. Based on the CDR3 plus reference TRBV7-2 and TRBJ1-5, the full variable domain is GAGVSQSPSNKVTEKGKDVELRCDPISGHTALYWYRQSLGQGLEFLIYFQGNSAPDKSGLPSDRFSAERTGGSVSTLTIQRTQQEDSAVYLCASSLQLLRGNQPQHFGDGTRLSIL.

This clonotype showed up just a few times. CDR3 amino acids: CASSQDTGLLYNEQFF. For the CDR3, the DNA is TGTGCCAGCAGCCAGGACACGGGACTTCTATACAATGAGCAGTTCTTC. The chain uses TRBV3-1 and TRBJ2-1, with D perhaps TRBD2 (6 bases). There are 16 residues in the CDR3. V gave up 3 bases and J gave up 4 bases, with 16 bases separating them. In germline, CDR1 is LGHDT, CDR2 YNNKEL (reference sequence).

The J gene is TRBJ2-5, the V gene TRBV3-1, with 14 bases matching TRBD2. The germline gives CDR1 LGHDT, CDR2 YNNKEL (reference sequence). The CDR3 is 16 amino acids. Unmatched junction bases numbered 3, after V lost 4 bases and J lost 2 bases. CDR3 nucleotide sequence: TGTGCCAGCAGCCGGGGACTAGCGGGGGTGCAAGAGACCCAGTACTTC. This encodes CASSRGLAGVQETQYF.

The gene calls are TRBV5-5 and TRBJ1-6; unclear D gene. The ends were cut back, 0 bases at V and 5 bases at J, with 9 bases in the middle. Germline V CDR1 and CDR2: SGHKS, YYEKEE (reference sequence). The CDR3 covers 15 residues. The CDR3 sequence is CASSLVGGNNSPLHF. The CDR3 nucleotides read TGTGCCAGCAGCTTGGTAGGAGGGAATAATTCACCCCTCCACTTT. Full variable domain (outside the CDR3, taken from reference TRBV5-5 and TRBJ1-6): DAGVTQSPTHLIKTRGQQVTLRCSPISGHKSVSWYQQVLGQGPQFIFQYYEKEERGRGNFPDRFSARQFPNYSSELNVNALLLGDSALYLCASSLVGGNNSPLHFGNGTRLTVT.

This clonotype has a handful of counts. V and J are TRBV20-1 and TRBJ1-6; 10 bases are shared with TRBD1. V lost 7 bases to trimming and J lost 8 bases; unmatched junction nucleotides: 5. The germline V gene has CDR1 DFQATT and CDR2 SNEGSKA (reference sequence). The CDR3 has 13 residues. The CDR3 loop reads CSGGQGRDSPLHF. Written as DNA, the CDR3 is TGCAGTGGGGGACAGGGGAGGGATTCACCCCTCCACTTT.

There are many counts of this clonotype. The CDR3 sequence: CASTHLRNINTGELFF. DNA for the CDR3: TGTGCCAGCACACACCTTCGGAACATCAACACCGGGGAGCTGTTTTTT. This chain joins TRBV12-3 or TRBV12-4 and TRBJ2-2; no firm D call. This CDR3 region has 16 residues. V lost 7 bases, J lost 2 bases, and 17 bases lay in between.

The chain carries TRBV12-3 or TRBV12-4 and TRBJ2-3; weak D call: TRBD2 (6 bases). With 6 bases removed from V and 0 bases from J, the gap between germline ends came to 19 bases. The CDR3 spans 17 residues. The DNA of the CDR3 is TGTGCCAGCAGCCGCGGTTTGGTAGCGGATAGCACAGATACGCAGTATTTT. Translation gives CASSRGLVADSTDTQYF.

This clonotype was counted between two and nine times. The chain recombines TRBV6-2 or TRBV6-3 with TRBJ2-7; D might be TRBD2 (5 bases). The CDR3 contains 15 residues. Germline V lookup: CDR1 MNHEY, CDR2 SVGEGT. Trimming shortened V by 2 bases and J by 0 bases, and 11 bases separated the two germline ends. This chain's CDR3 is CASSYEGPSSYEQYF. CDR3 DNA: TGTGCCAGCAGTTACGAGGGTCCAAGCTCCTACGAGCAGTACTTC.

This clonotype was seen only a few times. V is TRBV30 and J is TRBJ2-6, with a weak D call TRBD1 (5 bases). V lost 1 base and J lost 1, with 5 bases in between. Germline-derived CDR1 and CDR2 are GTSNPN and SVGIG (reference sequence). CDR3 length: 14 amino acids. The CDR3 is CAWSEGSGANVLTF. In DNA, the CDR3 is TGTGCCTGGAGTGAGGGGTCTGGGGCCAACGTCCTGACTTTC.

In this sample, this clonotype turned up a few times. The chain couples TRBV9 to TRBJ2-7; 13 nucleotides line up with TRBD2. The germline V gene has CDR1 SGDLS and CDR2 YYNGEE. The length of the CDR3 is 15 residues. The trim removed 3 bases at V and 6 bases at J, leaving 6 bases unmatched. The CDR3 DNA reads TGTGCCAGCAGCGGGACTAGCGGGAGTGTGGGCGAGCAGTACTTC. As protein: CASSGTSGSVGEQYF.